This T cell receptor beta chain was recovered during a study of beta chain features in type 1 diabetes (dated by TCRdb to about 2018). About the study as a whole: Mean age, gender distribution, total cell number and subset yield were not different between patients and healthy donors. A total of over 95,000,000 sorted cells were examined across all samples, and RNA yield correlated strongly with the number of cells per subset. Naive and central memory subsets were obtained from all 30 or so donors, but regulatory and stem cell-like memory subsets were isolated from only 8 patients and roughly 8 healthy donors. In the study, TCRB repertoires of sorted circulating CD4+ T cell subsets from recently diagnosed type 1 diabetes patients were compared with those of matched healthy donors.

A few counts support this clone. The target of this receptor is not known. No much larger clone is present one base from it, and per-base qualities are unavailable. The entire isolated RNA was reverse transcribed using the High Capacity cDNA Reverse Transcription Kit, and thus expressed TCRB transcripts were sequenced. Deep immunoSEQ sequencing was performed on naive, central memory and regulatory T cell samples, with an average of around 3.5 million total reads per sample. Sorted cells were lysed in RLT buffer, and RNA was extracted using DNase-treated RNeasy Micro or Mini kits according to cell number. To prevent cross-contamination, every cell subset was processed on its own, while patient and healthy donor samples were processed together. TCRB sequences were amplified from cDNA with the immunoSEQ multiplex PCR, producing 87-bp fragments spanning the CDR3 region. Sequencing of the amplicons was performed on the Illumina HiSeq platform. The published analysis was carried out like this. PCR bias was computationally corrected using synthetic template baselines, reads within Hamming distance 2 were collapsed, and singletons that could not be merged were discarded. Reads were aligned to IMGT to assign V, D and J genes, CDR3 length, and insertions or deletions at six rearrangement sites. Clonotype counts were normalized to sorted cell number within each subset before computing true diversity and Gini coefficients with the tcR R package. The overlap coefficient, calculated on TCRB nucleotide sequences, was used to quantify repertoire sharing. As a proxy for the pre-selection repertoire, out-of-frame TCRB sequences from naive cells were analyzed. The clones in this table, taken by TCRdb from immuneACCESS, are in-frame only. Not every clone is retained; where verified, under half of the shortfall comes from an unresolved V gene, and the cause of the rest is unknown. V, J and clone size derive from that table, while D and trimming were established from the DNA sequence. The sample table holds over 700,000 clones, of which roughly 15% were seen once. Of the sample, 0.023% is held by the ten largest clones.

What the study reported, not specific to this receptor: Naive, central memory and regulatory TCRB repertoires appeared to be more similar among patients than among healthy donors. Type 1 diabetes patients showed a moderate but significant shortening of TCRB CDR3 length in all four CD4+ subsets. Because cDNA was sequenced instead of genomic DNA, highly expressing activated cells could be over-represented, though the groups showed no difference in activation or CD3 levels. Shorter templates might have been favored by PCR, but patient and control samples were amplified and corrected together, so both groups would have been affected equally by any skew. Only small numbers of individuals were included in the HLA sub-analyses, which left unresolved whether HLA type had any influence on TCRB rearrangement. Fewer insertions and more nucleotide deletions at VDJ recombination sites were observed in patients with type 1 diabetes, implying thymic rearrangement abnormalities.

The CDR3, cysteine through phenylalanine, is 14 amino acids long. CDR3 DNA only is kept here, 42 bases in frame from base 1. Between the V and J ends, shortened by 10 bases and 5 bases respectively, the junction contains 21 bases. From the germline V gene, CDR1 is MDHEN and CDR2 is SYDVKM. A single peripheral blood draw of approximately 120 mL on average was collected from each donor into heparinised tubes. Using a panel that included CD45RO, CCR7, CD25, CD127, CD95 and CD27, naive, central memory, regulatory and stem cell-like memory CD4+ T cells were sorted on a BD FACSAria II. Purity was above 95% for every sorted population. PBMCs were isolated immediately by Lymphoprep density gradient centrifugation and stained directly without culture. So that batch effects would be minimized, each experiment stained and sorted samples in pairs, pairing one healthy donor with one patient.

This TCR was sampled from a woman aged 18 to 35 in good health. This receptor chain uses TRBV28 and TRBJ2-7, with the identity of the D gene unclear. Sequenced input: naive CD4+ T cells from blood. Per the publication, the cell subset or site label means: true naive CD4+ T cells. This receptor has the CDR3 CANNGDNKTDEQYF. In nucleotide form, the sequence is TGTGCCAACAATGGAGACAATAAGACGGACGAGCAGTACTTC. With the portions outside the CDR3 filled from the reference TRBV28 and TRBJ2-7 genes, the complete variable region becomes DVKVTQSSRYLVKRTGEKVFLECVQDMDHENMFWYRQDPGLGLRLIYFSYDVKMKEKGDIPEGYSVSREKKERFSLILESASTNQTSMYLCANNGDNKTDEQYFGPGTRLTVT.